Listed below are T cell receptor beta chains from one sample, sequenced in a study of T-cell reconstitution after alpha-beta-depleted transplantation in children. Each CDR3 protein is one row after TCRdb ran MiXCR on the PCR reads. Among fewer than 350,000 distinct CDR3 sequences, around a tenth were seen once, and the ten largest hold about a quarter. Sequenced here: peripheral blood, sampled 180 days after TCRalphabeta/CD19-depleted stem cell transplant. These receptors were obtained from a male patient aged 2-15 years who had a stem cell transplant for chronic granulomatous disease, so the T cells may come from the graft donor. The CDR3 runs from the conserved cysteine through the conserved F or W. The order of the fields is V gene, clone size, J gene, D gene, CDR3 protein, CDR3 DNA. A D gene is named only where the DNA matches it firmly. Not every row has a clone size; where given, it reads once, few, many or a size class.

>TRBV28|NA|TRBJ1-1|NA
CASSLWGYTEAFF
TGTGCCAGCAGTTTATGGGGCTACACTGAAGCTTTCTTT
>TRBV20-1|many|TRBJ2-7|NA
CSARDSLAVEQYF
TGCAGTGCTAGAGATAGTCTGGCGGTCGAGCAGTACTTC
>TRBV13|many|TRBJ2-7|TRBD2
CASSHRTGTSGGEQYF
TGTGCCAGCAGCCACAGAACCGGGACTAGCGGGGGTGAGCAGTACTTC
>TRBV29-1|many|TRBJ2-3|NA
CSTKRDTDTQYF
TGCAGCACCAAAAGGGACACAGATACGCAGTATTTT
>TRBV15|many|TRBJ1-1|NA
CATSRARGIEAFF
TGTGCCACCAGCAGAGCAAGGGGGATCGAAGCTTTCTTT
>TRBV6-2/TRBV6-3|many|TRBJ2-7|TRBD1
CASSSPGQGTYEQYF
TGTGCCAGCTCCAGCCCGGGACAGGGGACCTACGAGCAGTACTTC
>TRBV20-1|many|TRBJ2-1|NA
CSGAEGVVSYNEQFF
TGCAGTGGGGCGGAAGGAGTGGTATCCTACAATGAGCAGTTCTTC
>TRBV12-3/TRBV12-4|NA|TRBJ1-2|NA
CASSLPQGNYGYTF
TGTGCCAGCAGTTTACCACAGGGCAACTATGGCTACACCTTC
>TRBV21-1|many|TRBJ2-3|NA
CASSKSLLGRGLVTDTQYF
TGTGCCAGCAGCAAGTCCCTTTTAGGCAGGGGGCTAGTCACAGATACGCAGTATTTT
>TRBV7-2|many|TRBJ2-3|NA
CASSLGGWVTDTQYF
TGTGCCAGCAGCTTAGGGGGGTGGGTCACAGATACGCAGTATTTT
>TRBV20-1|many|TRBJ2-7|NA
CSARGEDSSYEQYF
TGCAGTGCTAGAGGAGAGGACAGCTCCTACGAGCAGTACTTC
>TRBV12-3/TRBV12-4|few|TRBJ1-6|NA
CASSPLGSYNSPLHF
TGTGCCAGCAGTCCCCTGGGCTCCTATAATTCACCCCTCCACTTT
>TRBV15|many|TRBJ1-2|NA
CATSGQGGYGYTF
TGTGCCACCAGCGGCCAGGGAGGCTATGGCTACACCTTC
>TRBV5-1|many|TRBJ2-3|NA
CASSLVGPGDTQYF
TGCGCCAGCAGCTTGGTTGGGCCGGGAGATACGCAGTATTTT
>TRBV6-1|many|TRBJ2-3|TRBD2
CASSEKASGRSPDTQYF
TGTGCCAGCAGTGAGAAGGCTAGCGGGAGGAGCCCAGATACGCAGTATTTT
>TRBV12-3/TRBV12-4|many|TRBJ2-2|NA
CASSLAPAELFF
TGTGCCAGCAGTTTAGCGCCTGCGGAGCTGTTTTTT
>TRBV18|many|TRBJ1-5|NA
CASSPFPHRYNQPQHF
TGTGCCAGCTCACCATTCCCCCACAGGTACAATCAGCCCCAGCATTTT
>TRBV7-6|many|TRBJ1-1|NA
CASSLEGGRTAEAFF
TGTGCCAGCAGCTTAGAGGGGGGACGGACCGCTGAAGCTTTCTTT
>TRBV4-3|many|TRBJ2-3|TRBD2
CASSQVSAGGRADTQYF
TGCGCCAGCAGCCAAGTCTCAGCGGGAGGGCGTGCAGATACGCAGTATTTT
>TRBV5-1|many|TRBJ1-2|NA
CASSLETRTYGYTF
TGCGCCAGCAGCTTGGAAACAAGGACCTATGGCTACACCTTC
>TRBV6-1|many|TRBJ1-1|NA
CASSEGGKNTEAFF
TGTGCCAGCAGTGAAGGTGGGAAAAACACTGAAGCTTTCTTT
>TRBV9|many|TRBJ2-3|TRBD2
CASSSRAGEGTDTQYF
TGTGCCAGCAGCTCCCGAGCGGGGGAGGGCACAGATACGCAGTATTTT
>TRBV10-2|many|TRBJ2-7|NA
CASSDRPYEQYF
TGCGCCAGCAGTGACAGGCCCTACGAGCAGTACTTC
>TRBV9|many|TRBJ2-1|NA
CASSVGGLEGGEQFF
TGTGCCAGCAGCGTAGGGGGTCTAGAGGGGGGTGAGCAGTTCTTC
>TRBV12-3/TRBV12-4|many|TRBJ2-3|NA
CASSVLESDTQYF
TGTGCCAGCAGTGTACTAGAGTCGGATACGCAGTATTTT
>TRBV19|many|TRBJ2-1|TRBD2
CASSTGLGGNEQFF
TGTGCCAGCTCCACGGGACTAGGCGGCAATGAGCAGTTCTTC
>TRBV19|many|TRBJ1-5|NA
CASSGRSDQPQHF
TGTGCCAGTAGTGGGAGGTCCGATCAGCCCCAGCATTTT
>TRBV12-3/TRBV12-4|many|TRBJ2-1|NA
CAIARTVYNEQFF
TGTGCCATCGCCAGGACAGTTTACAATGAGCAGTTCTTC
>TRBV29-1|many|TRBJ2-7|NA
CSVVVGRYEQYF
TGCAGCGTTGTCGTGGGGCGGTACGAGCAGTACTTC
>TRBV10-2|many|TRBJ1-5|TRBD1
CASAPRGVSLSNQPQHF
TGCGCCAGCGCCCCCAGGGGGGTTTCGCTTAGCAATCAGCCCCAGCATTTT
>TRBV2|few|TRBJ2-7|NA
CASTPWDISYEQYF
TGTGCCAGCACCCCTTGGGACATCTCCTACGAGCAGTACTTC
>TRBV20-1|many|TRBJ2-1|TRBD2
CSARDLNGLADYNEQFF
TGCAGTGCTAGAGATTTGAACGGACTAGCGGATTACAATGAGCAGTTCTTC
>TRBV20-1|many|TRBJ2-7|TRBD2
CSARRGGGRDEQYF
TGCAGTGCTAGAAGGGGAGGCGGGAGGGACGAGCAGTACTTC
>TRBV3-1|NA|TRBJ1-3|NA
CASCQVGPVDSGNTIYF
TGTGCCAGCTGCCAAGTAGGCCCAGTCGACTCTGGAAACACCATATATTTT
>TRBV28|many|TRBJ1-2|NA
CASGPPDGYTF
TGTGCCAGCGGCCCGCCCGATGGCTACACCTTC
>TRBV7-2|many|TRBJ2-7|TRBD2
CASSSQGGGTSGSLYEQYF
TGTGCCAGCAGCTCCCAAGGGGGGGGGACTAGCGGGAGTTTGTACGAGCAGTACTTC
>TRBV2|many|TRBJ2-6|TRBD1
CASSGLGGQATSGANVLTF
TGTGCCAGCAGTGGCCTTGGGGGACAGGCGACCTCTGGGGCCAACGTCCTGACTTTC
>TRBV3-1|many|TRBJ2-3|TRBD2
CASSQDRTSGTSTDTQYF
TGTGCCAGCAGCCAAGATAGGACTAGCGGGACGAGCACAGATACGCAGTATTTT
>TRBV18|NA|TRBJ2-5|NA
CASSPAYGGVGETQYF
TGTGCCAGCTCACCGGCTTACGGGGGAGTAGGGGAGACCCAGTACTTC
>TRBV5-1|many|TRBJ2-4|TRBD1
CASSHGQGENIQYF
TGCGCCAGCAGCCACGGACAGGGTGAAAACATTCAGTACTTC
>TRBV5-1|many|TRBJ2-2|TRBD1
CASSRAGGVRMNTGELFF
TGCGCCAGCAGCCGGGCAGGGGGCGTAAGAATGAACACCGGGGAGCTGTTTTTT
>TRBV11-2|many|TRBJ2-5|NA
CASSPGAKQETQYF
TGTGCCAGCAGCCCCGGCGCTAAACAAGAGACCCAGTACTTC
>TRBV18|many|TRBJ1-1|NA
CASSQGGDTEAFF
TGTGCCAGCTCACAGGGGGGGGACACTGAAGCTTTCTTT
>TRBV29-1|many|TRBJ2-3|TRBD2
CSGKPGTSATDTQYF
TGCAGCGGCAAACCCGGGACTAGCGCGACAGATACGCAGTATTTT
>TRBV7-2|many|TRBJ2-7|NA
CASSLGTAVYEQYF
TGTGCCAGCAGCCTCGGGACGGCGGTCTACGAGCAGTACTTC
>TRBV20-1|many|TRBJ2-5|TRBD2
CSAQGLAGVLQETQYF
TGCAGTGCTCAGGGACTAGCGGGAGTCCTTCAAGAGACCCAGTACTTC
>TRBV28|many|TRBJ1-4|NA
CASSVPQHGREKLFF
TGTGCCAGCAGTGTACCACAGCACGGGCGTGAAAAACTGTTTTTT
>TRBV20-1|many|TRBJ2-5|NA
CSASPGANQETQYF
TGCAGTGCTAGCCCAGGGGCCAACCAAGAGACCCAGTACTTC
>TRBV28|many|TRBJ2-7|NA
CASTWGNEQYF
TGTGCCAGCACCTGGGGGAACGAGCAGTACTTC
>TRBV9|many|TRBJ2-7|NA
CASSVGNSVAYEQYF
TGTGCCAGCAGCGTAGGGAATAGCGTCGCCTACGAGCAGTACTTC
>TRBV12-3/TRBV12-4|many|TRBJ2-3|NA
CASSFLSRGSTDTQYF
TGTGCCAGCAGTTTCTTATCGAGGGGGAGCACAGATACGCAGTATTTT
>TRBV7-2|many|TRBJ2-5|TRBD1
CASSLVVGQGQETQYF
TGTGCCAGCAGCTTAGTGGTTGGACAGGGGCAAGAGACCCAGTACTTC
>TRBV12-3/TRBV12-4|many|TRBJ2-2|TRBD1
CASRQGARYTGELFF
TGTGCCAGCAGACAGGGGGCCCGATACACCGGGGAGCTGTTTTTT
>TRBV29-1|few|TRBJ1-5|NA
CSVGGGESQPQHF
TGCAGCGTTGGGGGAGGGGAGTCCCAGCCCCAGCATTTT
>TRBV12-3/TRBV12-4|many|TRBJ1-1|NA
CASSLMTVNTEAFF
TGTGCCAGCAGTTTAATGACAGTTAACACTGAAGCTTTCTTT
>TRBV28|many|TRBJ2-1|NA
CASRPTGFGVVF
TGTGCCAGCAGGCCGACGGGATTCGGCGTAGTCTTC
>TRBV30|many|TRBJ2-1|TRBD2
CAWSLGRSEQFF
TGTGCCTGGAGCCTCGGGAGGTCTGAGCAGTTCTTC
>TRBV14|few|TRBJ1-2|TRBD1
CASSPHPGQGANYGYTF
TGTGCCAGCAGCCCGCACCCCGGACAGGGAGCTAACTATGGCTACACCTTC